This TCR beta chain was documented in a study of blood T cell repertoires in COVID-19. Study background: The analysed material was cDNA or gDNA that came from T cells, B-cell-depleted T cells, or PBMCs.

With 0 bases removed from V and 0 bases from J, the gap between germline ends came to 13 bases. The CDR3 sequence is 17 residues long. Germline CDR1 is SGHRS and CDR2 is YFSETQ. Source study methods: Estimation of nucleated cell counts relied on the amplification of reference gene primers. Data came from immunoSEQ multiplex PCR; TCRdb stores just in-frame clones and leaves some out. Clone size and the V and J calls come from that table; the DNA yielded D and trimming. The sample lists over 150,000 clones, around nine tenths seen once, with around 0.5% in the top ten. The clonotype was recovered from a man in his fifties or sixties with acute or convalescent COVID-19. The chain links TRBV5-1 to TRBJ2-1; the D is unclear. Sequencing was done on a sample of peripheral blood. The CDR3 loop reads CASSLVQNSRSYNEQFF. CDR3 in DNA: TGCGCCAGCAGCTTGGTACAGAATAGTCGCTCCTACAATGAGCAGTTCTTC. Full variable domain (remainder filled in from reference TRBV5-1 and TRBJ2-1): KAGVTQTPRYLIKTRGQQVTLSCSPISGHRSVSWYQQTPGQGLQFLFEYFSETQRNKGNFPGRFSGRQFSNSRSEMNVSTLELGDSALYLCASSLVQNSRSYNEQFFGPGTRLTVL.